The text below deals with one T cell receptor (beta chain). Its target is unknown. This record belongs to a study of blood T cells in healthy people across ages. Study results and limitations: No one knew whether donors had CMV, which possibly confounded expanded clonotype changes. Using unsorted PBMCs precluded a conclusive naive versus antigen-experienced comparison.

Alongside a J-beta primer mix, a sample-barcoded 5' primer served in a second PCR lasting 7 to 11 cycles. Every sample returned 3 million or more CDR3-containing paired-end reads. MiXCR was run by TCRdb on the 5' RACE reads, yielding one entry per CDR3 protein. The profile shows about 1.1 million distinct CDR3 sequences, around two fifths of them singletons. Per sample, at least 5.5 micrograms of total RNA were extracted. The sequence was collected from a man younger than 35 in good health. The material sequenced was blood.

The CDR3: CASSLEGWGTEAFF. The CDR3 DNA follows: TGTGCCAGCAGTTTAGAGGGATGGGGCACTGAAGCTTTCTTT. The chain combines TRBV27 with TRBJ1-1; unclear D gene. V lost 2 bases and J 4 bases, leaving 11 bases between the germline ends. The CDR3 is 14 amino acids. Germline values: CDR1 MNHEY, CDR2 SMNVEV (reference sequence).